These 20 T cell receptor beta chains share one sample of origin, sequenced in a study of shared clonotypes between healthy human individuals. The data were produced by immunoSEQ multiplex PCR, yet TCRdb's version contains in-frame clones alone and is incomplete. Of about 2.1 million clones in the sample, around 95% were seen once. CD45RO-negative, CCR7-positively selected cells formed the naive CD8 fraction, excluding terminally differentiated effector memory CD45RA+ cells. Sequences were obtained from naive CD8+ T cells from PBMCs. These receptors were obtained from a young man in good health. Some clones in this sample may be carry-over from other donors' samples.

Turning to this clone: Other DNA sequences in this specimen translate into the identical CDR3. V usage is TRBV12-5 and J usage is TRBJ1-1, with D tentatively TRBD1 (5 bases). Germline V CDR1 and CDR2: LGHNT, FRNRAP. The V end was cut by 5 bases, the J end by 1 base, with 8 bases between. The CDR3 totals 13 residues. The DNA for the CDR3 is TGTGCTAGTGGTCTCGGACAGAACACTGAAGCTTTCTTT. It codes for CASGLGQNTEAFF.

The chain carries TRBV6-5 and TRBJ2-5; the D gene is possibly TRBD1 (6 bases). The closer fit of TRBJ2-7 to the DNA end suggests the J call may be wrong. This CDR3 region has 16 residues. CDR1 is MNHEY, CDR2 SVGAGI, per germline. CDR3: CASSYGYRDNPYEQYF. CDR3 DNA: TGTGCCAGCAGTTACGGCTACAGGGATAATCCCTACGAGCAGTACTTC.

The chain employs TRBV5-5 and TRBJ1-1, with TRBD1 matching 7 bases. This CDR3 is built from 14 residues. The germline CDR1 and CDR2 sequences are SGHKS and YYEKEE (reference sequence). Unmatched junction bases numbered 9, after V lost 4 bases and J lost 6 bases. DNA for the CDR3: TGTGCCAGCAGCGTAGGGGGCCGGTCGGCTGAAGCTTTCTTT. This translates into CASSVGGRSAEAFF.

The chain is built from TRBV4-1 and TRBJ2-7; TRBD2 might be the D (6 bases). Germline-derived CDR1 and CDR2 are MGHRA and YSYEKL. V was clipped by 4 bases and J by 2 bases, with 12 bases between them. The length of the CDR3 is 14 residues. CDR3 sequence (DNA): TGCGCCAGCAGCCCGGGAGCGGGTGCCTACGAGCAGTACTTC. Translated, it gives CASSPGAGAYEQYF.

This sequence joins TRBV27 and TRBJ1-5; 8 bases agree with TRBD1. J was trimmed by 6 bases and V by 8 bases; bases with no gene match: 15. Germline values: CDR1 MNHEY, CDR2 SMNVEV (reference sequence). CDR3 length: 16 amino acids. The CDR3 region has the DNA TGTGCCAGCGCTAACAGCGCGGGACAGGTGTTTCAGCCCCAGCATTTT. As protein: CASANSAGQVFQPQHF.

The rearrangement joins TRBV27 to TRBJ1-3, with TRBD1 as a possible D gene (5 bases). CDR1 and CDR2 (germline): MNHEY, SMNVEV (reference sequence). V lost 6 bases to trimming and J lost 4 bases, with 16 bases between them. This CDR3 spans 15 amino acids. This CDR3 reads CASRYAGSPGNTIYF. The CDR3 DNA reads TGTGCCAGCAGATACGCAGGGTCCCCGGGAAACACCATATATTTT.

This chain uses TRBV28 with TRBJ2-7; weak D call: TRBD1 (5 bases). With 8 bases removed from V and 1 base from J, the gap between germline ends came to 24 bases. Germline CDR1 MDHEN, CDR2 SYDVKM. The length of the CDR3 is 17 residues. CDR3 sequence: CASDPFKARAFSYEQYF. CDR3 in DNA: TGTGCCAGCGACCCCTTTAAGGCCAGGGCGTTTTCCTACGAGCAGTACTTC.

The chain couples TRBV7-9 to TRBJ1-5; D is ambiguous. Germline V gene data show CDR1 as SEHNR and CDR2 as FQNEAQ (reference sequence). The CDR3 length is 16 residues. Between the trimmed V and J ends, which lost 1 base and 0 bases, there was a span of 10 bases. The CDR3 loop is CASSLVKGPSNQPQHF. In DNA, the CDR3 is TGTGCCAGCAGCTTAGTGAAGGGCCCTAGCAATCAGCCCCAGCATTTT.

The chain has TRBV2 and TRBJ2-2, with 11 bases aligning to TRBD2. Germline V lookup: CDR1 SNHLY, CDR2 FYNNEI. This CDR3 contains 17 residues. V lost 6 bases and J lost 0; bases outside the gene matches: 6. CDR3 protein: CASSDLSGRANTGELFF. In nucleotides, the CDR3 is TGTGCCAGCAGCGACCTTAGCGGGAGGGCGAACACCGGGGAGCTGTTTTTT.

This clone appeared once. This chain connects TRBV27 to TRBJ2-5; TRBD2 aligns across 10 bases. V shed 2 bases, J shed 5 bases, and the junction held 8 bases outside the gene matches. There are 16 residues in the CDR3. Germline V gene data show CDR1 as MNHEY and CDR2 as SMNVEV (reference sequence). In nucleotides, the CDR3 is TGTGCCAGCAGTTTAGGGGTAGCGGGAGGCTTGGAGACCCAGTACTTC. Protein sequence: CASSLGVAGGLETQYF.

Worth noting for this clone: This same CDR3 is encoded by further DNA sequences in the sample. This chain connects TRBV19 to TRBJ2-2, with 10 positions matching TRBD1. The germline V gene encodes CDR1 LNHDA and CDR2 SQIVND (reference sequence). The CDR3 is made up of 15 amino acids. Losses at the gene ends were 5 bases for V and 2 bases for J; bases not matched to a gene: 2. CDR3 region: CASSRDRGNTGELFF. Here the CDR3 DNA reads TGTGCCAGTAGTCGGGACAGGGGAAACACCGGGGAGCTGTTTTTT.

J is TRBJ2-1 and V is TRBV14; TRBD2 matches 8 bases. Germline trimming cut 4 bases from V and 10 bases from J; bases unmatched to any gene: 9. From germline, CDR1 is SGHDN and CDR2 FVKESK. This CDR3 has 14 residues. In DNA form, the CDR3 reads TGTGCCAGCAGCCGAGTAACGGGGGGGTCCGAGCAGTTCTTC. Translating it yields CASSRVTGGSEQFF.

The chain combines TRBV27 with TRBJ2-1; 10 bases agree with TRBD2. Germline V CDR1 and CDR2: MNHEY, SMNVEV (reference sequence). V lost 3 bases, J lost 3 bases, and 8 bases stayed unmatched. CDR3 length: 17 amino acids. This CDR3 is CASSFIRAGGIYNEQFF. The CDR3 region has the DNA TGTGCCAGCAGTTTCATAAGAGCGGGAGGGATCTACAATGAGCAGTTCTTC.

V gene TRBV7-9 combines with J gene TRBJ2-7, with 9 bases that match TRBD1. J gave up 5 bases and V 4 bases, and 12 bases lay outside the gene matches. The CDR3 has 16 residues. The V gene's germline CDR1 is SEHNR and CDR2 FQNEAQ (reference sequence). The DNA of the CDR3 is TGTGCCAGCAGCTCCACGGGCGGGACAGGGCGACACGAGCAGTACTTC. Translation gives CASSSTGGTGRHEQYF.

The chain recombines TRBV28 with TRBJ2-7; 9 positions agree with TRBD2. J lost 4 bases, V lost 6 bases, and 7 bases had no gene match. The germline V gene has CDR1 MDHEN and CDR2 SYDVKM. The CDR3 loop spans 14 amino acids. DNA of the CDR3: TGTGCCAGCAGAAATCGCGGGGGGGTGTACGAGCAGTACTTC. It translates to CASRNRGGVYEQYF.

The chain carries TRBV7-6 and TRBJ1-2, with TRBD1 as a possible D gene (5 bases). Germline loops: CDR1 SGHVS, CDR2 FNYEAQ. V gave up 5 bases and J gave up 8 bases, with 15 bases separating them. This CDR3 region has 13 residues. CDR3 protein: CASSNGGGKGYTF. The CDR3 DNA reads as TGTGCCAGCAGCAATGGTGGGGGGAAAGGCTACACCTTC.

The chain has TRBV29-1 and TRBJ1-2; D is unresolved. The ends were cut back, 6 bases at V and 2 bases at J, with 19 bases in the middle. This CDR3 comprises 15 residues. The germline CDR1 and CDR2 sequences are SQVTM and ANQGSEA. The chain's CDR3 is CSVILHEQLNYGYTF. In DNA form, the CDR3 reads TGCAGCGTGATCCTTCATGAACAGTTAAACTATGGCTACACCTTC.

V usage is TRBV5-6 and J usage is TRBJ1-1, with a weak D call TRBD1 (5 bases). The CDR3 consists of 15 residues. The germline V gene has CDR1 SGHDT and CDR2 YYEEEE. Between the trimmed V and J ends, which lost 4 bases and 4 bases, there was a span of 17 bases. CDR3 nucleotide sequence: TGTGCCAGCAGCCTCGACCCCGGGACGGGCACTGAAGCTTTCTTT. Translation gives CASSLDPGTGTEAFF.

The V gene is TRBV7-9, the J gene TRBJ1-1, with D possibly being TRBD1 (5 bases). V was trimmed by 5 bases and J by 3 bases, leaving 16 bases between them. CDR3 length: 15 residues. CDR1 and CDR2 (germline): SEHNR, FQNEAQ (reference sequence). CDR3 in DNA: TGTGCCAGCAGCGGACACGGGACCCCGGACACTGAAGCTTTCTTT. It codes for CASSGHGTPDTEAFF.

The CDR3 DNA sequence: TGTGCCAGCCTCGACTCTTTGAACACTGAAGCTTTCTTT. Residues: CASLDSLNTEAFF. The chain recombines TRBV25-1 with TRBJ1-1, with D hard to call. Trimming took 8 bases from V and 0 from J, leaving 10 bases between them. This CDR3 has 13 amino acids. Per the germline V gene, CDR1 is MGHDK and CDR2 is SYGVNS.